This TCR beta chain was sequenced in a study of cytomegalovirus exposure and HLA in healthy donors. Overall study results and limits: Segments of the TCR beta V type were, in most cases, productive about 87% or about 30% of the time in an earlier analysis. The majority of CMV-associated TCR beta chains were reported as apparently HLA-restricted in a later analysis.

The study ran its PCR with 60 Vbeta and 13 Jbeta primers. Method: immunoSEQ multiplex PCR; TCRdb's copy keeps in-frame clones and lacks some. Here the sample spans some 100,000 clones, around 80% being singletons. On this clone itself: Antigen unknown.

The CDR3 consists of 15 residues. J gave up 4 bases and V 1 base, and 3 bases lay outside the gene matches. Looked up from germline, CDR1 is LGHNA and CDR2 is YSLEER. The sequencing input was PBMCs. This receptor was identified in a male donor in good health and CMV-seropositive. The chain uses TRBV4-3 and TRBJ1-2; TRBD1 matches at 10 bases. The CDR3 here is CASSQGDRGGYGYTF. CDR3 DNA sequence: TGCGCCAGCAGCCAAGGGGACAGGGGAGGCTATGGCTACACCTTC.